A selection of T cell receptor beta chains follows, all from one sample in a study of blood T cell repertoires in COVID-19. Here immunoSEQ multiplex PCR was the method, and the copy in TCRdb shows in-frame clones only, minus some. This sample has around 450,000 clones, with 87% found just once. Sequencing used PBMCs or T cells enriched from blood (not recorded which). The origin of the receptors is a woman between 18 and 30 years old who had recovered from COVID-19. Both conserved end residues are part of each CDR3. The order of the fields is V gene, J gene, D gene, clone size, CDR3 protein, CDR3 DNA. The D gene is left open where the match is weak. Not all rows give a size; the values are once, few, many and, for expanded clones, a class.

V: TRBV3-1/TRBV3-2; J: TRBJ2-5; D: NA; size: NA; CDR3: CASSQARGAWETQYF; DNA: TGTGCCAGCAGCCAAGCCCGGGGGGCTTGGGAGACCCAGTACTTC
V: TRBV11-2; J: TRBJ1-1; D: TRBD1; size: few; CDR3: CASSLDRQGEAFF; DNA: TGTGCCAGCAGCTTAGATCGACAGGGAGAAGCTTTCTTT
V: TRBV5-1; J: TRBJ2-3; D: TRBD2; size: NA; CDR3: CASSLYSSGGYTDTQYF; DNA: TGCGCCAGCAGCTTGTACAGTAGCGGGGGGTACACAGATACGCAGTATTTT
V: TRBV4-2; J: TRBJ1-5; D: NA; size: NA; CDR3: CASSQDLAGNQPQHF; DNA: TGTGCCAGCAGCCAAGATTTAGCGGGGAATCAGCCCCAGCATTTT
V: TRBV9; J: TRBJ2-1; D: NA; size: NA; CDR3: CASSGGGHNEQFF; DNA: TGTGCCAGCAGCGGAGGAGGACACAATGAGCAGTTCTTC
V: TRBV30; J: TRBJ1-4; D: TRBD1; size: once; CDR3: CAWSLDRGNEKLFF; DNA: TGTGCCTGGAGTCTGGACAGGGGTAATGAAAAACTGTTTTTT
V: TRBV11-2; J: TRBJ1-4; D: TRBD1; size: NA; CDR3: CASRHTGTGEEGEKLFF; DNA: TGTGCCAGCCGCCATACCGGGACAGGGGAGGAAGGTGAAAAACTGTTTTTT
V: TRBV6-1; J: TRBJ2-2; D: NA; size: NA; CDR3: CASTGQLNTGELFF; DNA: TGTGCCAGCACAGGACAGTTGAACACCGGGGAGCTGTTTTTT
V: TRBV30; J: TRBJ1-2; D: NA; size: few; CDR3: CAWSHLSDGYTF; DNA: TGTGCCTGGAGCCACTTGAGCGATGGCTACACCTTC
V: TRBV7-9; J: TRBJ2-1; D: NA; size: NA; CDR3: CASSHSWGRTEQFF; DNA: TGTGCCAGCAGCCACAGCTGGGGGCGCACTGAGCAGTTCTTC
V: TRBV27; J: TRBJ1-2; D: TRBD1; size: NA; CDR3: CASSLTGTGRNYGYTF; DNA: TGTGCCAGCAGTTTAACCGGGACAGGGAGAAACTATGGCTACACCTTC
V: TRBV2; J: TRBJ2-5; D: NA; size: NA; CDR3: CASSEAGRGTRGETQYF; DNA: TGTGCCAGCAGTGAAGCAGGTAGAGGAACCCGAGGGGAGACCCAGTACTTC
V: TRBV9; J: TRBJ1-4; D: NA; size: once; CDR3: CASSASGHGEKLFF; DNA: TGTGCCAGCAGCGCTTCGGGTCACGGAGAAAAACTGTTTTTT
V: TRBV19; J: TRBJ1-5; D: NA; size: NA; CDR3: CASSIDGRDQPQHF; DNA: TGTGCCAGTAGTATAGATGGGCGTGATCAGCCCCAGCATTTT
V: TRBV19; J: TRBJ2-2; D: TRBD1; size: once; CDR3: CASSKQRPGQGNTGELFF; DNA: TGTGCCAGTAGTAAACAGCGACCGGGACAGGGGAACACCGGGGAGCTGTTTTTT
V: TRBV3-1/TRBV3-2; J: TRBJ1-5; D: NA; size: NA; CDR3: CASSHQNQPQHF; DNA: TGTGCCAGCAGCCATCAGAATCAGCCCCAGCATTTT
V: TRBV7-9; J: TRBJ2-3; D: TRBD2; size: NA; CDR3: CASSLSPAGGTQYF; DNA: TGTGCCAGCAGCTTATCCCCAGCGGGGGGTACGCAGTATTTT
V: TRBV5-1; J: TRBJ2-3; D: TRBD2; size: NA; CDR3: CASRAGGPADTQYF; DNA: TGCGCCAGCAGGGCGGGGGGGCCTGCAGATACGCAGTATTTT
V: TRBV25-1; J: TRBJ2-7; D: TRBD2; size: NA; CDR3: CASSEGTSGLSYEQYF; DNA: TGTGCCAGCAGTGAGGGGACTAGCGGACTGTCCTACGAGCAGTACTTC
V: TRBV25-1; J: TRBJ1-4; D: NA; size: NA; CDR3: CASSELVADEKLFF; DNA: TGTGCCAGCAGTGAATTGGTGGCAGATGAAAAACTGTTTTTT
V: TRBV28; J: TRBJ2-3; D: TRBD1; size: once; CDR3: CASSATGQGTDTQYF; DNA: TGTGCCAGCAGTGCTACGGGACAGGGCACAGATACGCAGTATTTT
V: TRBV28; J: TRBJ2-7; D: TRBD2; size: NA; CDR3: CASSLAITSGGVSYEQYF; DNA: TGTGCCAGCAGTTTGGCGATCACTAGCGGGGGAGTATCCTACGAGCAGTACTTC
V: TRBV7-2; J: TRBJ2-1; D: TRBD2; size: NA; CDR3: CASSLKLAGDGGSYNEQFF; DNA: TGTGCCAGCAGCTTAAAACTAGCGGGGGACGGTGGCTCCTACAATGAGCAGTTCTTC
V: TRBV5-1; J: TRBJ2-1; D: NA; size: NA; CDR3: CASSSNGGDNEQFF; DNA: TGCGCCAGCAGCTCAAACGGAGGAGACAATGAGCAGTTCTTC
V: TRBV5-6; J: TRBJ1-2; D: TRBD1; size: NA; CDR3: CASSTGGDGYTF; DNA: TGTGCCAGCAGTACAGGGGGGGATGGCTACACCTTC
V: TRBV6-1; J: TRBJ1-1; D: NA; size: NA; CDR3: CASSEYFGREWTEAFF; DNA: TGTGCCAGCAGTGAATATTTTGGCAGGGAATGGACTGAAGCTTTCTTT
V: TRBV5-1; J: TRBJ2-2; D: TRBD2; size: NA; CDR3: CASSPRTSGGSRELFF; DNA: TGCGCCAGCAGCCCAAGGACTAGCGGGGGGTCCCGGGAGCTGTTTTTT
V: TRBV5-4; J: TRBJ2-5; D: TRBD2; size: NA; CDR3: CASSSYATSGGETQYF; DNA: TGTGCCAGCAGCTCCTATGCGACTAGCGGGGGCGAGACCCAGTACTTC